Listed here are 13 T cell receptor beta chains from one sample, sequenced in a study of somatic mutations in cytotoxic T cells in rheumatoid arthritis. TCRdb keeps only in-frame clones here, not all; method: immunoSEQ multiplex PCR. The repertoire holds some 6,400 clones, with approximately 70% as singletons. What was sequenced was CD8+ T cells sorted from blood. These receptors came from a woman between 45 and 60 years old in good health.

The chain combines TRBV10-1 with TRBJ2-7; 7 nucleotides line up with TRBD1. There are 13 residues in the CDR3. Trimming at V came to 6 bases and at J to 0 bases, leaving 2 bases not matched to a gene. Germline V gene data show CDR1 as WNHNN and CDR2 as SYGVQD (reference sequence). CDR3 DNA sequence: TGCGCCAGCAGCGGGACAGACTCCTACGAGCAGTACTTC. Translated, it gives CASSGTDSYEQYF.

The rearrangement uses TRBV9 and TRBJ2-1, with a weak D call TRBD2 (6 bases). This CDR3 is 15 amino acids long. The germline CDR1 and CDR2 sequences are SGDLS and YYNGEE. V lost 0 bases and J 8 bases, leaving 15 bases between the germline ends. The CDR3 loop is CASSVGGVGTDEQFF. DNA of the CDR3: TGTGCCAGCAGCGTAGGGGGGGTGGGGACGGATGAGCAGTTCTTC. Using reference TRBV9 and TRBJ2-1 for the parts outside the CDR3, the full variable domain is DSGVTQTPKHLITATGQRVTLRCSPRSGDLSVYWYQQSLDQGLQFLIQYYNGEERAKGNILERFSAQQFPDLHSELNLSSLELGDSALYFCASSVGGVGTDEQFFGPGTRLTVL.

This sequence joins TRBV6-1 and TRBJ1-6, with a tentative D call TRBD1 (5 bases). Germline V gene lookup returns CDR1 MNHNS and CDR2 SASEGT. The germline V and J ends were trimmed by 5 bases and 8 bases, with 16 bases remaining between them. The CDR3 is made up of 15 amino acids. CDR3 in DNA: TGTGCCAGCAGTCCCTCGGGGGGAGGACATTCACCCCTCCACTTT. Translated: CASSPSGGGHSPLHF.

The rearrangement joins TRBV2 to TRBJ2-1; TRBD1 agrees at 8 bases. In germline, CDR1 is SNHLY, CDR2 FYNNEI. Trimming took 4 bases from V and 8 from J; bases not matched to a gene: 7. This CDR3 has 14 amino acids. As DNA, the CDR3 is TGTGCCAGCAGTGGTTCGGCAGGGGGCTATGAGCAGTTCTTC. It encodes CASSGSAGGYEQFF.

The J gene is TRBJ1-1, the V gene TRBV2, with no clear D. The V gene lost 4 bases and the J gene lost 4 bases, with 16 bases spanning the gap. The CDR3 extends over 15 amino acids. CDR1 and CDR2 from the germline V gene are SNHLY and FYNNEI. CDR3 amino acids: CASSVGELGSTEAFF. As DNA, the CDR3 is TGTGCCAGCAGTGTGGGAGAACTAGGGAGCACTGAAGCTTTCTTT.

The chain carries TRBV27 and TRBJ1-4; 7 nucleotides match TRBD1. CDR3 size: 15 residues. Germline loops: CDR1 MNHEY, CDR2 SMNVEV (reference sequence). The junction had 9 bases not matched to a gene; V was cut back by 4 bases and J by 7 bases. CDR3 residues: CASSSGTDRGEKLFF. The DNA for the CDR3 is TGTGCCAGCAGTTCCGGGACAGATCGGGGTGAAAAACTGTTTTTT.

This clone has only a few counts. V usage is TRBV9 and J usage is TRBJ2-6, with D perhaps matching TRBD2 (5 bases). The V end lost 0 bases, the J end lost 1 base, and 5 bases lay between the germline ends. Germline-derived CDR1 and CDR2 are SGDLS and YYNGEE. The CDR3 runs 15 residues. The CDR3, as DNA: TGTGCCAGCAGCGTAGCGGGGTCTGGGGCCAACGTCCTGACTTTC. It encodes CASSVAGSGANVLTF.

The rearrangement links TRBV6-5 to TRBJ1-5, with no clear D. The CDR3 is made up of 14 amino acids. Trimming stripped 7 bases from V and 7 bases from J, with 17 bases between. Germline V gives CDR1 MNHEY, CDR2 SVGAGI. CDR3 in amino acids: CASKRDSPAQPQHF. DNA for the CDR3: TGTGCCAGCAAGCGCGACTCACCGGCGCAGCCCCAGCATTTT.

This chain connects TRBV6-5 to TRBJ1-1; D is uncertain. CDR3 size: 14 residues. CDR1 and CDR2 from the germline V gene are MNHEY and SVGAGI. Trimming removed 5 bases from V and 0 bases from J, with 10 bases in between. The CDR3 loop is CASSETELNTEAFF. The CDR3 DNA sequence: TGTGCCAGCAGTGAGACTGAGTTGAACACTGAAGCTTTCTTT.

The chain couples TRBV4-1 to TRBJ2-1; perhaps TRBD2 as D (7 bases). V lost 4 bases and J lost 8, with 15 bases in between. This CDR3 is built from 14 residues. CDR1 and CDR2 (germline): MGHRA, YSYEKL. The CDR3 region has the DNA TGCGCCAGCAGCCTGGGGGGGGGCGGGTATGAGCAGTTCTTC. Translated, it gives CASSLGGGGYEQFF.

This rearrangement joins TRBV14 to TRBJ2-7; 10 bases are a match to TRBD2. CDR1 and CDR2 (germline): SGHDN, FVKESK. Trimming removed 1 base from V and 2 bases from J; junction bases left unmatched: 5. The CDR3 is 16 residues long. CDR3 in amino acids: CASSQVVAGGTYEQYF. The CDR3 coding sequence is TGTGCCAGCAGCCAAGTGGTAGCGGGGGGAACCTACGAGCAGTACTTC.

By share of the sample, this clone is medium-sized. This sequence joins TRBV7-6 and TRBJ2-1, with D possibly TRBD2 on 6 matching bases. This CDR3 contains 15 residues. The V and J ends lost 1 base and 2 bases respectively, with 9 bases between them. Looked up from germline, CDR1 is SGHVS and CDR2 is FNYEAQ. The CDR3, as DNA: TGTGCCAGCAGCTTAGACGGGGGAACCTACAATGAGCAGTTCTTC. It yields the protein CASSLDGGTYNEQFF.

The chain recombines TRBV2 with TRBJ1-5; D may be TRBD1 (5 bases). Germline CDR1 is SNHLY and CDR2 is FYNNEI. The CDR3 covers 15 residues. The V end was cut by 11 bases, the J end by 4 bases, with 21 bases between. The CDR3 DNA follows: TGTGCCTCCAGTGTATGGGGCCCTCAGAATCAGCCCCAGCATTTT. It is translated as CASSVWGPQNQPQHF.